This T cell receptor (beta chain) was found in a study of T-cell reconstitution after alpha-beta-depleted transplantation in children (dated by TCRdb to 2016 to 2017). For context, the study as a whole: Using TCR repertoire profiling, the study followed T-cell immune reconstitution in a quantitative way in children after TCRalphabeta/CD19-depleted allogeneic hematopoietic cell transplantation.

From the cysteine through the phenylalanine, the CDR3 covers 16 amino acids. Kept here is only the CDR3 DNA, which spans 48 bases and is read in frame from base 1. Between the V and J ends, shortened by 3 bases and 0 bases respectively, the junction contains 13 bases. For CDR1 and CDR2, the germline V gene lists MRHNA and SNTAGT. Regarding this clonotype: Its antigen specificity is not known. No quality values exist for individual bases; no much larger clone is one base distant.

The library was made by PCR. Sequencer: Illumina HiSeq 2500. TCR library preparation used molecular barcoding, with unique molecular identifiers applied to normalize quantification of the TCRbeta repertoire. TCRdb reprocessing: public reads trimmed at Q25 with fastp, clones called with MiXCR, in-frame beta chains kept. Identical CDR3 protein sequences are pooled into one entry, listed with their most common genes and DNA. The sample contains 420,000 or so distinct CDR3 sequences, about a tenth of them found a single time. Together, the top ten hold about 5% of the sample. Sequences were derived from PBMCs from the stem cell graft donor, sampled from the stem cell graft. This clonotype was sampled from a human donor who donated a stem cell graft to a child with acute myeloid leukemia. The rearrangement joined TRBV6-4 to TRBJ2-3, with the D segment identity uncertain. The base sequence is TGTGCCAGCAGTGATTCCAGGACGTCTAGCACAGATACGCAGTATTTT. It codes for CASSDSRTSSTDTQYF.